These 11 T cell receptor beta chains came from one sample sequenced in a study of cytomegalovirus exposure and HLA in healthy donors. Amplification used 60 Vbeta primers and 13 Jbeta primers. Here immunoSEQ multiplex PCR was the method, and the copy in TCRdb shows in-frame clones only, minus some. Recorded for this sample: tens of thousands of clones. What was sequenced was PBMCs. These receptors came from a male donor in good health and CMV-seropositive.

This chain joins TRBV28 and TRBJ1-2, with TRBD1 matching 10 bases. Trimming cost V 5 bases and J 2 bases; bases outside gene matches: 8. Germline V gene lookup returns CDR1 MDHEN and CDR2 SYDVKM. The CDR3 sequence is 16 residues long. CDR3 nucleotide sequence: TGTGCCAGCAGTAGAATAGGACAGGGGGTGAACTATGGCTACACCTTC. It translates to CASSRIGQGVNYGYTF.

The chain has TRBV29-1 and TRBJ2-1, with 15 bases identical to TRBD2. CDR1 is SQVTM, CDR2 ANQGSEA, per germline. V trimming: 7 bases; J trimming: 10 bases; junction bases outside the gene matches: 5. The CDR3 consists of 13 residues. The CDR3 sequence: CSGTSGRAEEQFF. The DNA of the CDR3 is TGCAGCGGGACTAGCGGGAGGGCCGAGGAGCAGTTCTTC.

The chain uses TRBV10-3 and TRBJ1-1, with D unresolved. The V end was cut by 7 bases, the J end by 8 bases, with 17 bases between. The CDR3 is made up of 13 amino acids. In germline, CDR1 is ENHRY, CDR2 SYGVKD. The CDR3 here is CAIKSTSGEEAFF. CDR3 bases: TGTGCCATCAAGTCGACAAGCGGGGAAGAAGCTTTCTTT.

This chain connects TRBV27 to TRBJ1-5; D remains ambiguous. Deletions cut 2 bases from V and 5 bases from J, with 7 bases between. The CDR3 covers 13 residues. Germline CDR1 is MNHEY and CDR2 is SMNVEV (reference sequence). As DNA, the CDR3 is TGTGCCAGCAGTTTAATGTCAGATCAGCCCCAGCATTTT. It yields the protein CASSLMSDQPQHF.

This chain uses TRBV5-6 with TRBJ1-2, with 7 bases lining up with TRBD1. Germline trimming cut 1 base from V and 12 bases from J; bases unmatched to any gene: 18. The germline V gene has CDR1 SGHDT and CDR2 YYEEEE. The CDR3 loop spans 16 amino acids. CDR3 in amino acids: CASSLSRQGGGAWDTF. The CDR3 bases are TGTGCCAGCAGCTTGAGTCGACAGGGAGGAGGAGCGTGGGACACCTTC.

The V gene is TRBV5-6, the J gene TRBJ1-2; D uncertain. The germline V and J ends were trimmed by 3 bases and 8 bases, with 17 bases remaining between them. The V gene's germline CDR1 is SGHDT and CDR2 YYEEEE. This CDR3 is built from 14 residues. The CDR3 sequence: CASSWEAGPGGYTF. The DNA of the CDR3 is TGTGCCAGCAGCTGGGAGGCAGGCCCTGGGGGCTACACCTTC.

The chain has TRBV5-8 and TRBJ1-5, with D perhaps TRBD1 (6 bases). This CDR3 is built from 13 residues. Trimming took off 3 bases at V and 6 bases at J, with 10 bases between the two ends. Germline CDR1 SGHTS, CDR2 YDEGEE. The CDR3 nucleotides read TGTGCCAGCAGCTGGGGGCAGGGTCAGCCCCAGCATTTT. Its translation is CASSWGQGQPQHF.

The CDR3 region has the DNA TGTGCCAGCAGCACCCGGACTAGCGGCGAGCAGTACTTC. It specifies CASSTRTSGEQYF. The rearrangement joins TRBV13 to TRBJ2-7; 10 positions match TRBD2. In germline, CDR1 is PRHDT, CDR2 FYEKMQ (reference sequence). The CDR3 loop spans 13 amino acids. The V gene end was trimmed by 5 bases and the J gene end by 6 bases; junction bases not matched to a gene: 4.

The chain uses TRBV10-3 and TRBJ1-2; 12 nucleotides line up with TRBD1. The germline V gene has CDR1 ENHRY and CDR2 SYGVKD. The V segment lost 8 bases and the J segment 6 bases; nucleotides outside the gene matches: 13. This CDR3 has 16 residues. The CDR3 spells CAIAGRDRGPQDGYTF. DNA for the CDR3: TGTGCCATCGCGGGCCGGGACAGGGGGCCTCAGGATGGCTACACCTTC.

V and J are TRBV6-1 and TRBJ2-7; 7 bases agree with TRBD2. CDR1 and CDR2 (germline): MNHNS, SASEGT. This CDR3 contains 13 residues. The ends lost 5 bases at V and 0 bases at J; junction bases unmatched: 1. CDR3 bases: TGTGCCAGCAGTACTAGCGTCTCCTACGAGCAGTACTTC. It specifies CASSTSVSYEQYF.

The rearrangement uses TRBV9 and TRBJ2-7, with 9 bases identical to TRBD1. V lost 3 bases and J lost 7; bases outside the gene matches: 8. The CDR3 length is 14 residues. In germline, CDR1 is SGDLS, CDR2 YYNGEE. CDR3 sequence reads: CASSEQGARGEQYF. In nucleotides, the CDR3 is TGTGCCAGCAGCGAACAGGGGGCGCGAGGGGAGCAGTACTTC.